This T cell receptor (beta chain) emerged from a study of shared clonotypes between healthy human individuals. This CDR3 region has 15 residues. The V end was cut by 1 base, the J end by 2 bases, with 12 bases between. Germline V gene sequence: CDR1 SGHRS, CDR2 YFSETQ. The assay was immunoSEQ multiplex PCR, and TCRdb's table has in-frame clones only and misses some. The sample consists of over 2 million clones, 85% to 95% of them appearing once. Sequenced material: naive CD4+ T cells sorted from blood. The subset here: CD45RA+ positively selected. The chain uses TRBV5-1 and TRBJ2-5, with D unresolved. The receptor was derived from a man younger than 35 in good health. The CDR3 region is CASSLPDPPQETQYF. The CDR3 DNA is TGCGCCAGCAGCTTGCCCGACCCCCCACAAGAGACCCAGTACTTC.